This T cell receptor beta chain was identified during a study of blood T cell repertoires in COVID-19. Looking at the study overall: T cells, B-cell-depleted T cells, or PBMCs provided the cDNA or gDNA that served as material.

V trimming: 8 bases; J trimming: 6 bases; junction bases outside the gene matches: 13. This CDR3 is built from 15 residues. Germline values: CDR1 MNHEY, CDR2 SVGAGI. In the study's own analysis: Reference gene primer amplification gave nucleated cell count estimates. Using immunoSEQ multiplex PCR, the repertoire was profiled, and TCRdb retains in-frame clones only, with some absent. That table supplies the V and J calls and clone size; D and trimming were determined from the DNA. The profile shows some 110,000 clones, 75% to 90% of them singletons. This receptor was identified in a human donor in a cohort sampled during active COVID-19. The sample consisted of peripheral blood. V usage is TRBV6-5 and J usage is TRBJ2-7, with 10 bases matching TRBD1. CDR3 protein: CASGVSGTGEAEQYF. The DNA of the CDR3 is TGTGCCAGCGGGGTCTCCGGGACAGGGGAGGCCGAGCAGTACTTC.